A single count supports the clone carrying this TCR beta chain. Its specificity is unknown. The data were obtained in a study of OX40 agonist ivuxolimab in advanced cancers. Findings of the study overall: With doses of 0.1 to 3.0 mg/kg, CD4+ and CD8+ blood T cells had undergone clonal expansion by week 6.

Assay used: immunoSEQ multiplex PCR; TCRdb lists only in-frame clones, some missing. The sample includes almost 85,000 clones, over 85% of them seen just once. This specimen was CD4+ or CD8+ T cells sorted from blood, taken in a trial of the OX40 agonist ivuxolimab. The origin of this receptor is an adult with an advanced solid tumor such as melanoma, head and neck, liver or kidney cancer.

The chain's CDR3 is CASTLRRTAPYGYTF. As DNA, the CDR3 is TGTGCCAGCACCTTGAGGCGGACAGCCCCCTATGGCTACACCTTC. This chain joins TRBV7-8 and TRBJ1-2; D is possibly TRBD1 (6 bases). V lost 7 bases and J lost 4, with 19 bases in between. The germline gives CDR1 SGHVS, CDR2 FQNEAQ. The CDR3 is 15 amino acids.